Described below is a single T cell receptor beta chain sequence and its context. The authors' processing: Amplification of reference gene primers provided the estimated nucleated cell counts. The repertoire was sequenced with immunoSEQ multiplex PCR; TCRdb's copy has only in-frame clones and lacks some. D and trimming were read from the DNA, whereas the V and J calls and clone size are those reported in that table. Seen here are nearly 45,000 clones, around 90% observed once, and the top ten hold roughly 25%. This sample is part of a study of blood T cell repertoires in COVID-19. Trimming at V came to 3 bases and at J to 7 bases, leaving 11 bases not matched to a gene. The CDR3 covers 16 residues. Looked up from germline, CDR1 is LNHDA and CDR2 is SQIVND (reference sequence).

Sequences were obtained from peripheral blood. The receptor was derived from a woman older than 75 in a cohort sampled during active or convalescent COVID-19. The chain joins TRBV19 to TRBJ2-2, with 7 bases identical to TRBD2. This CDR3 reads CASSILGAGGGGELFF. The CDR3 DNA sequence: TGTGCCAGTAGTATCCTAGGGGCCGGCGGGGGCGGGGAGCTGTTTTTT.